Listed here are 6 T cell receptor beta chains from one sample, sequenced in a study of beta chain features in type 1 diabetes. The whole isolated RNA underwent reverse transcription, so sequencing captured expressed TCRB transcripts. The table came from immunoSEQ multiplex PCR; TCRdb's copy has only in-frame clones and leaves some out. The top ten hold around 0.02% of the sample, which has about 900,000 clones, roughly 15% seen once. The sequencing sample was made of naive CD4+ T cells from blood. These receptors came from a woman aged 18-29 years in good health.

V gene TRBV14 combines with J gene TRBJ1-2; perhaps TRBD1 as D (5 bases). Germline CDR1 and CDR2: SGHDN and FVKESK. V was cut by 1 base and J by 5 bases, with 8 bases left in between. CDR3 length: 13 residues. CDR3 region: CASSQVRQYGYTF. The DNA of the CDR3 is TGTGCCAGCAGCCAAGTCCGACAGTATGGCTACACCTTC.

V gene TRBV27 combines with J gene TRBJ1-5, with TRBD1 matching 7 bases. V lost 5 bases and J lost 2; bases outside the gene matches: 9. CDR3 length equals 16 residues. Per germline, CDR1 MNHEY and CDR2 SMNVEV (reference sequence). In DNA form, the CDR3 reads TGTGCCAGCAGTGGGGGGGGGACAGTGGGCAATCAGCCCCAGCATTTT. Its protein product is CASSGGGTVGNQPQHF.

This chain connects TRBV2 to TRBJ2-3, with no clear D. The CDR3 sequence is 15 residues long. Trimming stripped 6 bases from V and 4 bases from J, with 17 bases between. The germline V gene has CDR1 SNHLY and CDR2 FYNNEI. The chain's CDR3 is CASRKNSNVADTQYF. DNA for the CDR3: TGTGCCAGCAGGAAGAACAGTAACGTCGCAGATACGCAGTATTTT.

This clone was seen only a few times. This sequence joins TRBV6-5 and TRBJ2-7; D is perhaps TRBD2 (5 bases). Germline CDR1 MNHEY, CDR2 SVGAGI. CDR3 size: 15 residues. The V gene lost 6 bases and the J gene lost 2 bases, with 17 bases spanning the gap. CDR3 bases: TGTGCCAGCAGACCCGGCGCAGCGGACGCCTACGAGCAGTACTTC. It translates to CASRPGAADAYEQYF.

The chain couples TRBV29-1 to TRBJ2-5, with unresolved D. Trimming pared 5 bases from V and 1 base from J, leaving 8 bases between. The V gene's germline CDR1 is SQVTM and CDR2 ANQGSEA. This CDR3 comprises 12 residues. The CDR3 DNA reads as TGCAGCGTTAGTTTAGTCCAAGAGACCCAGTACTTC. It specifies CSVSLVQETQYF.

The genes are TRBV4-3 and TRBJ2-1; 8 nucleotides line up with TRBD2. This CDR3 contains 17 residues. The germline V gene has CDR1 LGHNA and CDR2 YSLEER. J gave up 3 bases and V 0 bases, and 7 bases lay outside the gene matches. The CDR3 coding sequence is TGCGCCAGCAGCCAAGATCCGGGAGGGGAGTACTACAATGAGCAGTTCTTC. Translation gives CASSQDPGGEYYNEQFF.